These 23 T cell receptor beta chains were sequenced from one sample in a study of shared clonotypes between healthy human individuals. This table comes from immunoSEQ multiplex PCR, and its TCRdb copy is limited to in-frame clones, with some not included. The sample has roughly 2 million clones; almost 96% are singletons. The sample consisted of naive CD4+ T cells sorted from blood. Subset here: CD45RA+ positively selected. These receptors originate from a man aged 18 to 35 in good health.

The chain joins TRBV4-1 to TRBJ2-5; 11 nucleotides agree with TRBD2. Germline CDR1 and CDR2: MGHRA and YSYEKL. V lost 4 bases to trimming and J lost 4 bases; unmatched junction nucleotides: 2. This CDR3 is 14 amino acids long. The CDR3 spells CASSPLAGVETQYF. CDR3 bases: TGCGCCAGCAGCCCACTAGCGGGAGTAGAGACCCAGTACTTC.

In its sample, this clone was seen once. The chain has TRBV7-3 and TRBJ1-1, with 9 positions matching TRBD1. The germline V gene has CDR1 SGHTA and CDR2 FQGTGA. The CDR3 extends over 15 amino acids. The V gene end was trimmed by 2 bases and the J gene end by 4 bases; junction bases not matched to a gene: 5. The CDR3: CASSLSGQGGTEAFF. The DNA for the CDR3 is TGTGCCAGCAGCTTATCGGGACAGGGTGGCACTGAAGCTTTCTTT.

This clone was found a few times. V usage is TRBV10-3 and J usage is TRBJ1-6, with D tentatively TRBD1 (5 bases). Looked up from germline, CDR1 is ENHRY and CDR2 is SYGVKD. V was trimmed by 6 bases and J by 14 bases, leaving 20 bases between them. The CDR3 loop spans 14 amino acids. Here the CDR3 reads CAIRPGRGRETLHF. CDR3 DNA sequence: TGTGCCATCAGGCCGGGACGCGGGAGGGAGACCCTCCACTTT.

The CDR3 DNA is TGTGCCAGCAGAAGGACAGGCAGCTCTGGAAACACCATATATTTT. Its translation: CASRRTGSSGNTIYF. The genes are TRBV6-1 and TRBJ1-3, with 7 nucleotides matching TRBD1. V was pared by 6 bases and J by 0 bases, with 5 bases of the junction left unmatched. CDR3 length: 15 amino acids. Germline V CDR1 and CDR2: MNHNS, SASEGT.

The rearrangement joins TRBV7-2 to TRBJ1-5, with D possibly being TRBD1 (5 bases). Trimming removed 5 bases at V and 0 bases at J, with 14 bases between. The CDR3 covers 16 residues. Germline V gene sequence: CDR1 SGHTA, CDR2 FQGNSA. This chain's CDR3 is CASSRDSLNSNQPQHF. The CDR3 nucleotides are TGTGCCAGCAGCCGTGACAGCCTCAATAGCAATCAGCCCCAGCATTTT.

The chain has TRBV6-5 and TRBJ1-2; TRBD1 is a possible D gene (5 bases). With 5 bases removed from V and 8 bases from J, the gap between germline ends came to 9 bases. This CDR3 is 11 amino acids long. Per the germline V gene, CDR1 is MNHEY and CDR2 is SVGAGI. Here the CDR3 reads CASSQGEGYTF. Here the CDR3 DNA reads TGTGCCAGCAGTCAGGGAGAAGGCTACACCTTC.

CDR3 sequence reads: CASGLDTRGETQYF. CDR3 nucleotides: TGTGCTAGTGGTTTGGATACACGGGGAGAGACCCAGTACTTC. The chain combines TRBV12-5 with TRBJ2-5; D is possibly TRBD2 (5 bases). Trimming took 1 base from V and 4 from J, leaving 10 bases between them. This CDR3 contains 14 residues. In germline, CDR1 is LGHNT, CDR2 FRNRAP.

Regarding this clone: The sample holds other DNA sequences that translate to the same CDR3. The J gene is TRBJ2-3, the V gene TRBV5-4; 10 bases match TRBD2. V trimming: 3 bases; J trimming: 2 bases; junction bases outside the gene matches: 6. This CDR3 has 16 residues. The germline V gene has CDR1 SGHNT and CDR2 YYREEE (reference sequence). CDR3 sequence: CASSSRLAGSTDTQYF. CDR3 sequence (DNA): TGTGCCAGCAGCTCGCGACTAGCGGGCTCCACAGATACGCAGTATTTT.

The rearrangement uses TRBV2 and TRBJ2-7; possibly TRBD1 for D (5 bases). The germline V gene encodes CDR1 SNHLY and CDR2 FYNNEI. The germline V and J ends were trimmed by 7 bases and 1 base, with 14 bases remaining between them. This CDR3 contains 14 residues. In nucleotides, the CDR3 is TGTGCCAGCAATCAACAGGCCCAGTCCTACGAGCAGTACTTC. Translating gives CASNQQAQSYEQYF.

V is TRBV28 and J is TRBJ2-7, with TRBD1 identical over 7 bases. Trimming took 8 bases from V and 4 from J; bases not matched to a gene: 5. The CDR3 has 12 residues. Germline V gene data show CDR1 as MDHEN and CDR2 as SYDVKM. CDR3 loop: CASGDRGYEQYF. Written as DNA, the CDR3 is TGTGCCAGCGGGGACAGAGGATACGAGCAGTACTTC.

The chain links TRBV12-5 to TRBJ2-5, with 10 positions matching TRBD2. The V gene's germline CDR1 is LGHNT and CDR2 FRNRAP. V shed 2 bases and J 5 bases; nucleotides not matched to a gene: 17. The CDR3 loop spans 19 amino acids. CDR3 sequence (DNA): TGTGCTAGTGGTTTGCTCAACAAAGACAGGCTAGCGGGAGTGGAGACCCAGTACTTC. Translated, it gives CASGLLNKDRLAGVETQYF. Full variable domain (outside the CDR3, taken from reference TRBV12-5 and TRBJ2-5): DARVTQTPRHKVTEMGQEVTMRCQPILGHNTVFWYRQTMMQGLELLAYFRNRAPLDDSGMPKDRFSAEMPDATLATLKIQPSEPRDSAVYFCASGLLNKDRLAGVETQYFGPGTRLLVL.

The chain is built from TRBV5-1 and TRBJ1-1; D ambiguous. Germline V gene sequence: CDR1 SGHRS, CDR2 YFSETQ. The ends were cut back, 4 bases at V and 1 base at J, with 14 bases in the middle. This CDR3 is built from 15 residues. The CDR3 DNA reads TGCGCCAGCAGCCCGGAGCAGGTCCCGAACACTGAAGCTTTCTTT. This codes for CASSPEQVPNTEAFF.

As regards this clone: A read error may produce the germline difference seen at one junction end. The V call is TRBV7-7, the J call TRBJ2-7; TRBD2 matches 7 bases. The CDR3 runs 15 residues. Looked up from germline, CDR1 is SSHAT and CDR2 is FNYEAQ (reference sequence). The CDR3 DNA follows: TGTGCTAGCAGCTTAGCGCTGGGCGGGAGCTACGAGCAGTACTTC. As protein: CASSLALGGSYEQYF.

The CDR3 nucleotides are TGTGCCAGCAGCTTAGGACAGGGGTCCTACACCTTC. Its protein is CASSLGQGSYTF. This sequence joins TRBV11-2 and TRBJ1-2, with 8 bases identical to TRBD1. The V gene end was trimmed by 1 base and the J gene end by 10 bases; junction bases not matched to a gene: 2. Germline V gene lookup returns CDR1 SGHAT and CDR2 FQNNGV. The CDR3 extends over 12 amino acids.

This rearrangement joins TRBV27 to TRBJ2-2; possible D gene TRBD1, 5 bases. Germline CDR1 is MNHEY and CDR2 is SMNVEV (reference sequence). The CDR3 is made up of 16 amino acids. Trimming took 2 bases from V and 4 from J, leaving 14 bases between them. The CDR3 here is CASSLRQGRVTGELFF. DNA of the CDR3: TGTGCCAGCAGTTTACGGCAGGGTCGGGTCACCGGGGAGCTGTTTTTT.

V usage is TRBV6-5 and J usage is TRBJ1-2; D is perhaps TRBD1 (5 bases). There are 14 residues in the CDR3. Germline assignment: CDR1 MNHEY and CDR2 SVGAGI. The V end was cut by 4 bases, the J end by 6 bases, with 15 bases between. The CDR3 region has the DNA TGTGCCAGCAGTTCCTCGGGGCGCACCCATGGCTACACCTTC. This codes for CASSSSGRTHGYTF.

J is TRBJ1-6 and V is TRBV18, with TRBD1 identical over 9 bases. CDR3 length equals 16 residues. Trimming removed 1 base from V and 8 bases from J; junction bases left unmatched: 6. Germline CDR1 KGHSH, CDR2 LQKENI. For the CDR3, the DNA is TGTGCCAGCTCACCACTAACAGGGGGCTTGGATTCACCCCTCCACTTT. Protein sequence: CASSPLTGGLDSPLHF.

The gene calls are TRBV11-2 and TRBJ2-7; D tentatively reads TRBD1 or TRBD2 (5 bases each). The CDR3 covers 13 residues. Germline V gives CDR1 SGHAT, CDR2 FQNNGV. The V end lost 5 bases, the J end lost 0 bases, and 8 bases lay between the germline ends. This CDR3 is CASSGTISYEQYF. DNA for the CDR3: TGTGCCAGCAGCGGGACCATCTCCTACGAGCAGTACTTC.

This chain joins TRBV30 and TRBJ2-1; D call uncertain. Germline V lookup: CDR1 GTSNPN, CDR2 SVGIG (reference sequence). Between the trimmed V and J ends, which lost 3 bases and 5 bases, there was a span of 8 bases. The length of the CDR3 is 12 residues. The CDR3 protein is CAWRGSHNEQFF. The CDR3 DNA reads as TGTGCCTGGAGGGGGTCCCACAATGAGCAGTTCTTC.

This chain connects TRBV6-6 to TRBJ2-3; 9 positions match TRBD1. This CDR3 is 15 amino acids long. Trimming took 7 bases from V and 6 from J; bases not matched to a gene: 11. Germline loops: CDR1 MNHNY, CDR2 SVGAGI (reference sequence). The CDR3 DNA sequence: TGTGCCAGCACCCTGTCACAGGGGGCGGGGGATACGCAGTATTTT. Its protein product is CASTLSQGAGDTQYF.

The chain uses TRBV7-2 and TRBJ2-7; TRBD2 aligns across 10 bases. CDR1 and CDR2 from the germline V gene are SGHTA and FQGNSA. Germline trimming cut 3 bases from V and 7 bases from J; bases unmatched to any gene: 6. CDR3 size: 14 residues. CDR3 DNA: TGTGCCAGCAGCTTGCCGGGACTAGCGAAAGAGCAGTACTTC. The encoded protein is CASSLPGLAKEQYF.

The V gene is TRBV5-1, the J gene TRBJ2-1; 11 bases fit TRBD2. The V gene's germline CDR1 is SGHRS and CDR2 YFSETQ. V lost 4 bases, J lost 9 bases, and 9 bases stayed unmatched. The CDR3 length is 15 residues. CDR3 amino acids: CASSGTSGSGGEQFF. The CDR3 DNA is TGCGCCAGCAGCGGTACTAGCGGGAGCGGCGGTGAGCAGTTCTTC.

This chain uses TRBV9 with TRBJ2-3; D ambiguous. The V end was cut by 3 bases, the J end by 4 bases, with 9 bases between. The CDR3 length is 13 residues. Germline V CDR1 and CDR2: SGDLS, YYNGEE. CDR3 sequence reads: CASSAAVADTQYF. In nucleotides, the CDR3 is TGTGCCAGCAGCGCCGCCGTTGCAGATACGCAGTATTTT.